This TCR beta chain was captured in a study of T cell responses to AZD1222 COVID-19 vaccine. Libraries were prepared by immunoSEQ multiplex PCR; TCRdb keeps only in-frame clonotypes and omits some of them. The table shows fewer than 40,000 clones, with over 75% occurring only once. The ends lost 9 bases at V and 7 bases at J; junction bases unmatched: 0. The germline gives CDR1 SNHLY, CDR2 FYNNEI. This CDR3 region has 12 residues. Study results and limitations: Baseline seropositivity occurred in only 5 to 7 AZD1222 recipients. No day 14 peak samples; only post-peak repertoires were characterized. Across spike, vaccine-associated CD4 TCRs were found, dominant at 160-218 and 743-854.

About this clone: Its target is not known.

V gene TRBV2 combines with J gene TRBJ1-6, with 10 bases lining up with TRBD1. This receptor was taken from an adult who received the MenACWY meningococcal vaccine as a control. The sample in question was peripheral blood, obtained 28 days after the second dose of the MenACWY control vaccine. The chain's CDR3 is CARGQGNSPLHF. The CDR3 DNA follows: TGTGCCAGGGGACAGGGGAATTCACCCCTCCACTTT.